The 10 T cell receptor beta chains presented below share a single source sample, sequenced in a study of CD8+ T cells in alopecia areata. Extraction of RNA preceded its reverse transcription into cDNA, which served as the sequencing template. Sequencing was performed with immunoSEQ multiplex PCR; in TCRdb, only in-frame clones are kept and a portion is missing. The sample has about 200,000 clones, 35% to 40% seen once. The treatment is: oral pan-JAK inhibitor, 5-10 mg twice daily. This specimen was CD4+ T cells sorted from blood, taken between weeks 30 and 35, from a patient treated with tofacitinib. These receptors were collected from a human donor with alopecia areata.

This clone showed up just a few times. The rearrangement joins TRBV29-1 to TRBJ1-5; 8 bases agree with TRBD1. The germline V gene encodes CDR1 SQVTM and CDR2 ANQGSEA. The CDR3 is made up of 13 amino acids. Trimming cost V 4 bases and J 5 bases; bases outside gene matches: 4. The CDR3 bases are TGCAGCGTTGCAGGGGGCCGAGATCAGCCCCAGCATTTT. This translates into CSVAGGRDQPQHF.

J is TRBJ2-7 and V is TRBV10-2; D may be TRBD2 (6 bases). The CDR3 contains 14 residues. V was pared by 6 bases and J by 2 bases, with 14 bases between. CDR1 is WSHSY and CDR2 is SAAADI in the germline V gene. The chain's CDR3 is CASSQGRTTYEQYF. The CDR3 DNA sequence: TGCGCCAGCAGCCAGGGTCGGACTACCTACGAGCAGTACTTC.

This clone was seen only a few times. The V and J genes are TRBV7-9 and TRBJ2-5, with D unresolved. V lost 5 bases to trimming and J lost 5 bases, with 9 bases between them. Germline loops: CDR1 SEHNR, CDR2 FQNEAQ (reference sequence). The CDR3 is 12 amino acids. The CDR3 region is CASSKSQETQYF. CDR3 nucleotides: TGTGCCAGCAGCAAATCCCAGGAGACCCAGTACTTC.

This chain links TRBV2 with TRBJ2-7; D unclear. The CDR3 sequence is 14 residues long. CDR1 and CDR2 (germline): SNHLY, FYNNEI. Trimming took off 2 bases at V and 0 bases at J, with 8 bases between the two ends. The CDR3: CASSEIRSSYEQYF. The CDR3 nucleotides read TGTGCCAGCAGTGAAATTCGGAGCTCCTACGAGCAGTACTTC.

This chain connects TRBV4-2 to TRBJ2-1, with D maybe TRBD2 (6 bases). This CDR3 contains 16 residues. Trimming took 0 bases from V and 4 from J, leaving 13 bases between them. Germline loops: CDR1 LGHNA, CDR2 YNFKEQ. The CDR3 DNA is TGTGCCAGCAGCCAAGAGACGGCGGGATGGTACAATGAGCAGTTCTTC. Amino acid sequence: CASSQETAGWYNEQFF.

V is TRBV30 and J is TRBJ2-2, with D uncertain. Germline-derived CDR1 and CDR2 are GTSNPN and SVGIG (reference sequence). This CDR3 comprises 12 residues. V was cut by 3 bases and J by 2 bases, with 4 bases left in between. CDR3 sequence (DNA): TGTGCCTGGAGAATTAACACCGGGGAGCTGTTTTTT. Protein: CAWRINTGELFF.

This CDR3 reads CASSYSTSARETQYF. The CDR3 coding sequence is TGCGCCAGCAGCTATTCGACTAGCGCCAGGGAGACCCAGTACTTC. J is TRBJ2-5 and V is TRBV5-1; 8 positions agree with TRBD2. V was pared by 3 bases and J by 5 bases, with 9 bases of the junction left unmatched. The CDR3 is made up of 15 amino acids. Germline V gene sequence: CDR1 SGHRS, CDR2 YFSETQ.

This clone was observed a few times. The chain carries TRBV7-9 and TRBJ2-7; possibly TRBD1 for D (7 bases). Germline-derived CDR1 and CDR2 are SEHNR and FQNEAQ (reference sequence). The CDR3 runs 18 residues. Trimming took off 4 bases at V and 3 bases at J, with 25 bases between the two ends. The chain's CDR3 is CASSSPLTGRSLHYEQYF. As DNA, the CDR3 is TGTGCCAGCAGCTCCCCGTTGACAGGGAGGTCATTACACTACGAGCAGTACTTC.

A few counts support this clone. The chain uses TRBV2 and TRBJ1-1, with a possible D match to TRBD1 (6 bases). V lost 8 bases, J lost 4 bases, and 14 bases lay in between. Germline loops: CDR1 SNHLY, CDR2 FYNNEI. The CDR3 runs 13 residues. The CDR3 DNA is TGTGCCAGCCACAGGGATGTAAGCACTGAAGCTTTCTTT. Its protein product is CASHRDVSTEAFF. Full variable domain (rest looked up from reference TRBV2 and TRBJ1-1): EPEVTQTPSHQVTQMGQEVILRCVPISNHLYFYWYRQILGQKVEFLVSFYNNEISEKSEIFDDQFSVERPDGSNFTLKIRSTKLEDSAMYFCASHRDVSTEAFFGQGTRLTVV.

A note on this clone: This same CDR3 is encoded by further DNA sequences in the sample. The J gene is TRBJ1-5, the V gene TRBV9, with D hard to call. The CDR3 runs 15 residues. Germline assignment: CDR1 SGDLS and CDR2 YYNGEE. V lost 0 bases, J lost 4 bases, and 11 bases lay in between. The CDR3 nucleotides are TGTGCCAGCAGCGTAGGGGTAGGGAGAAATCAGCCCCAGCATTTT. This gives the protein CASSVGVGRNQPQHF.